A selection of T cell receptor beta chains follows, all from one sample in a study of shared T cell receptors in the human thymus. Profiling relied on immunoSEQ multiplex PCR, and the TCRdb table lists in-frame clones only, not all of them. The table records approximately 490,000 clones, around three quarters of them present only once. A further study also used this sample, focusing on human thymus T cells.

Sequencing used thymocytes. The receptors derive from a boy in the first two years of life with a congenital heart defect. CDR3s include the opening cysteine and the closing phenylalanine or tryptophan. Part of the rows lack a size; the others show once, few, many or a class for expanded clones.

j_call v_call clone_size cdr3_aa
TRBJ2-3 TRBV7-2 - CASSLARLAGFTDTQYF
TRBJ1-1 TRBV30 - CAWSVGQMNTEAFF
TRBJ2-7 TRBV30 - CAWSVPLSSAGGPGPVSYEQYF
TRBJ1-1 TRBV15 - CATSRDGRTGDTEAFF
TRBJ1-5 TRBV18 - CASSNRGEYSNQPQHF
TRBJ2-2 TRBV27 - CASSPHSTSGRAMNTGELFF
TRBJ2-7 TRBV5-6 few CASSPGLAGPPREQYF
TRBJ2-7 TRBV19 - CASSIGGRGEQYF
TRBJ2-6 TRBV4-2 - CASSQDGVGGSGANVLTF
TRBJ2-2 TRBV4-3 - CASSLFSGMNTGELFF
TRBJ2-1 TRBV9 - CASSVHPTSGSGNEQFF
TRBJ2-1 TRBV6-6 - CASSPMNWDRGNEQFF
TRBJ2-7 TRBV6-5 - CASSTSGSGYEQYF
TRBJ2-7 TRBV7-2 - CASSSVRTGNPEQYF
TRBJ2-7 TRBV29-1 few CSVAGTTSYEQYF
TRBJ2-1 TRBV9 - CASSVRAGAYNEQFF
TRBJ2-7 TRBV12-1 few CASSLGTSGATYEQYF
TRBJ1-5 TRBV2 - CASSKQGEGNQPQHF
TRBJ1-1 TRBV11-2 - CASSAPGTGNTEAFF
TRBJ2-2 TRBV5-5 - CATSSDSTNTGELFF
TRBJ2-5 TRBV28 - CASRRTGDGETQYF
TRBJ2-1 TRBV11-2 - CASSLDLARQDLGNEQFF
TRBJ2-7 TRBV11-3 - CASSGTFQGKNSYEQYF
TRBJ2-1 TRBV27 - CASGGIGNEQFF
TRBJ2-1 TRBV5-4 once CASSSRPGLASHNEQFF
TRBJ2-2 TRBV29-1 - CSVEKARTSATTCTGELFF
TRBJ2-2 TRBV5-1 once CASSPTGAGELFF
TRBJ2-3 TRBV6-1 - CASSEYRLAADTQYF
TRBJ1-3 TRBV4-3 once CASSQERGRDSYGNTIYF
TRBJ2-1 TRBV14 - CASSQEGTYSYNEQFF
TRBJ1-2 TRBV7-2 once CASSLAHSYTF
TRBJ1-5 TRBV10-2 - CASSQMGGCNQPQHF
TRBJ1-1 TRBV5-8 - CASSLVAPTGYYTEAFF
TRBJ1-2 TRBV5-6 few CASSSRREVGYGYTF
TRBJ1-2 TRBV6-1 - CASSALKRGPSPVYGYTF
TRBJ2-7 TRBV4-1 - CASSPGAGGREAYEQYF
TRBJ1-5 TRBV27 - CASSDRGHQPQHF